The rows below give T cell receptor beta chains drawn from one sample of a study of PD-1 blockade in classical Hodgkin lymphoma. This table comes from immunoSEQ multiplex PCR, and its TCRdb copy is limited to in-frame clones, with some not included. The sample carries more than 50,000 clones, 60% to 80% recorded once. The sample in question was peripheral blood mononuclear cells (PBMCs), obtained before the second cycle of nivolumab. These TCRs come from a human donor with classical Hodgkin lymphoma. Each CDR3 is given without its conserved first and last residue. Each record gives: J gene, clone size, V gene, CDR3 protein. Rows give clone size only sometimes, using once, few, many, or a class for an expanded clone.

j_gene: TRBJ1-1; abundance: .; v_gene: TRBV5-1; CDR3aa: ASSGDRGWDTEAF
j_gene: TRBJ1-3; abundance: .; v_gene: TRBV19; CDR3aa: ASSIASTGLGNTIY
j_gene: TRBJ1-5; abundance: .; v_gene: TRBV6-1; CDR3aa: ASSGQGAGNQPQH
j_gene: TRBJ2-2; abundance: .; v_gene: TRBV27; CDR3aa: ASSFDGFGELF
j_gene: TRBJ2-1; abundance: .; v_gene: TRBV29-1; CDR3aa: SVEEGLEQF
j_gene: TRBJ1-1; abundance: few; v_gene: TRBV4-2; CDR3aa: ASSQERQGARTEAF
j_gene: TRBJ2-1; abundance: .; v_gene: TRBV7-3; CDR3aa: ASSLDRGSYNEQF
j_gene: TRBJ1-1; abundance: .; v_gene: TRBV6-1; CDR3aa: ASSASGLTAF
j_gene: TRBJ2-1; abundance: .; v_gene: TRBV10-1; CDR3aa: ASSEGAGVLNEQF
j_gene: TRBJ2-7; abundance: .; v_gene: TRBV5-1; CDR3aa: ASSLLRSYEQY
j_gene: TRBJ1-1; abundance: .; v_gene: TRBV27; CDR3aa: ASSLMVGGTEAF
j_gene: TRBJ2-1; abundance: .; v_gene: TRBV5-1; CDR3aa: ASSLTSRNSYNEQF
j_gene: TRBJ1-5; abundance: .; v_gene: TRBV28; CDR3aa: ASGQAFPNQPQH
j_gene: TRBJ2-7; abundance: once; v_gene: TRBV6-6; CDR3aa: ASRTGGVEEQY
j_gene: TRBJ1-1; abundance: once; v_gene: TRBV19; CDR3aa: ASKGSFFGGDTEAF
j_gene: TRBJ2-5; abundance: .; v_gene: TRBV5-5; CDR3aa: ASSVVEVRETQY
j_gene: TRBJ2-2; abundance: .; v_gene: TRBV7-6; CDR3aa: ASSWTVGRELF
j_gene: TRBJ2-1; abundance: .; v_gene: TRBV7-3; CDR3aa: ASSRQSGPYNEQF
j_gene: TRBJ1-1; abundance: .; v_gene: TRBV7-7; CDR3aa: ASSAAVNTEAF
j_gene: TRBJ1-1; abundance: .; v_gene: TRBV6-5; CDR3aa: ASSGGGNTEAF
j_gene: TRBJ1-2; abundance: .; v_gene: TRBV27; CDR3aa: ASSSVRDSFGYGYT
j_gene: TRBJ1-4; abundance: .; v_gene: TRBV11-2; CDR3aa: ASRGLRVEKLF
j_gene: TRBJ2-1; abundance: few; v_gene: TRBV19; CDR3aa: ASNNLGPGHEQF
j_gene: TRBJ1-1; abundance: .; v_gene: TRBV9; CDR3aa: ASSVQVEVNTEAF
j_gene: TRBJ2-1; abundance: once; v_gene: TRBV11-3; CDR3aa: ASSRDGGLTYNEQF
j_gene: TRBJ1-4; abundance: .; v_gene: TRBV19; CDR3aa: ASSIQVGEKLF
j_gene: TRBJ1-2; abundance: .; v_gene: TRBV18; CDR3aa: ASSPMLSQTNYGYT
j_gene: TRBJ1-1; abundance: .; v_gene: TRBV5-1; CDR3aa: ASSLYLLQGDTEAF
j_gene: TRBJ2-7; abundance: .; v_gene: TRBV10-3; CDR3aa: AISDPSSYEQY
j_gene: TRBJ2-3; abundance: .; v_gene: TRBV27; CDR3aa: ASSFQGGGTQY
j_gene: TRBJ1-1; abundance: few; v_gene: TRBV5-5; CDR3aa: ASSGGQLNTEAF
j_gene: TRBJ1-1; abundance: .; v_gene: TRBV4-2; CDR3aa: ASSQGQRGSGSEAF
j_gene: TRBJ2-7; abundance: few; v_gene: TRBV5-6; CDR3aa: ASSLTGYEQY
j_gene: TRBJ2-4; abundance: .; v_gene: TRBV11-3; CDR3aa: ASSSAFGQGKNIQY
j_gene: TRBJ2-7; abundance: .; v_gene: TRBV9; CDR3aa: ASSVATSSYEQY
j_gene: TRBJ2-1; abundance: few; v_gene: TRBV7-9; CDR3aa: ASSPNYWGGNEQF
j_gene: TRBJ1-2; abundance: many; v_gene: TRBV28; CDR3aa: ASKVWGGGYT